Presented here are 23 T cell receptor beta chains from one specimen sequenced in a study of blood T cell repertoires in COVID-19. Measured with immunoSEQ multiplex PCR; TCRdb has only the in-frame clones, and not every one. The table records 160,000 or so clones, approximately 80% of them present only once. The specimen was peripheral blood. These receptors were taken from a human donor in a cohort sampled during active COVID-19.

CDR3: CSVGGASNEQFF. As DNA, the CDR3 is TGCAGCGTAGGGGGCGCCAGCAATGAGCAGTTCTTC. The chain couples TRBV29-1 to TRBJ2-1; 7 nucleotides align to TRBD1. The germline CDR1 and CDR2 sequences are SQVTM and ANQGSEA. Trimming took 6 bases from V and 6 from J; bases not matched to a gene: 5. There are 12 residues in the CDR3.

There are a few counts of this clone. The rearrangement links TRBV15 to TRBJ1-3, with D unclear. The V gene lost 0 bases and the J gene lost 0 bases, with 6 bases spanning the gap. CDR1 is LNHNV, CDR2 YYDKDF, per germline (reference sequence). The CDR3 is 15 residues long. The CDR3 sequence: CATSRDRSSGNTIYF. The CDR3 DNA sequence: TGTGCCACCAGCAGAGATAGGAGCTCTGGAAACACCATATATTTT. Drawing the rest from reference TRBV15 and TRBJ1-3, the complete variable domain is DAMVIQNPRYQVTQFGKPVTLSCSQTLNHNVMYWYQQKSSQAPKLLFHYYDKDFNNEADTPDNFQSRRPNTSFCFLDIRSPGLGDTAMYLCATSRDRSSGNTIYFGEGSWLTVV.

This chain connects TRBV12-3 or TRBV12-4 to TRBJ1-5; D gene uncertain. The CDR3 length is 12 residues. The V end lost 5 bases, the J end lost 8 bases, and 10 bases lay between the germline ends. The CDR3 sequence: CASSLPGEPQHF. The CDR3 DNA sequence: TGTGCCAGCAGTCTGCCAGGTGAGCCCCAGCATTTT.

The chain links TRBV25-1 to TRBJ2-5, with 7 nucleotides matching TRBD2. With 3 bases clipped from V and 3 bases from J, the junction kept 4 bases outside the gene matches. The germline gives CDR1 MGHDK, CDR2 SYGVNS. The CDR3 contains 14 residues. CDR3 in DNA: TGTGCCAGCAGTGAGAAGGGGAGGGAAGAGACCCAGTACTTC. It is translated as CASSEKGREETQYF.

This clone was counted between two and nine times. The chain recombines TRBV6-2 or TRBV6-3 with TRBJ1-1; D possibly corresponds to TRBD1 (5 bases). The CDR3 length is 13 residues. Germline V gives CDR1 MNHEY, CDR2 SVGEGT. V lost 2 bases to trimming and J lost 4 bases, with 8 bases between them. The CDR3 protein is CASSYIGGTEAFF. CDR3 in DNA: TGTGCCAGCAGTTACATCGGGGGCACTGAAGCTTTCTTT.

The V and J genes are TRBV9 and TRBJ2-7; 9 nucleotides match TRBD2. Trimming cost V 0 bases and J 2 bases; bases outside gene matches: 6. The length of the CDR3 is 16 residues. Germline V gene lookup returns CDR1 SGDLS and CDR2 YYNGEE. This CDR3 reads CASSVGEGLAAYEQYF. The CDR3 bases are TGTGCCAGCAGCGTAGGCGAGGGACTAGCAGCCTACGAGCAGTACTTC.

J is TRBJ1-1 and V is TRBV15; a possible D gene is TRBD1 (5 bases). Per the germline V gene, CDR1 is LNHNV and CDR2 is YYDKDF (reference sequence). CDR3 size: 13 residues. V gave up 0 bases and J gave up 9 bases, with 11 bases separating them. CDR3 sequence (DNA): TGTGCCACCAGCAGAGATAGGGGCAGACAAGCTTTCTTT. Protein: CATSRDRGRQAFF.

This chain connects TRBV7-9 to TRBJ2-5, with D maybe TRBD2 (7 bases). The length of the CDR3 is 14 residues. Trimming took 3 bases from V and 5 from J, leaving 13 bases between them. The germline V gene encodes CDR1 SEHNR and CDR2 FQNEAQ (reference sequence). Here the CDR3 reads CASSFGGGRETQYF. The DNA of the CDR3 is TGTGCCAGCAGCTTTGGGGGGGGCCGTGAGACCCAGTACTTC. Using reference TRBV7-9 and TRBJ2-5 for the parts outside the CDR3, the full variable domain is DTGVSQNPRHKITKRGQNVTFRCDPISEHNRLYWYRQTLGQGPEFLTYFQNEAQLEKSRLLSDRFSAERPKGSFSTLEIQRTEQGDSAMYLCASSFGGGRETQYFGPGTRLLVL.

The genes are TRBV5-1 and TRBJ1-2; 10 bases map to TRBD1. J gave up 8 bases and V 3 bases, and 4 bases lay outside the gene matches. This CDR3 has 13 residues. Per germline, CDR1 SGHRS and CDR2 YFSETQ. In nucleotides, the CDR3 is TGCGCCAGCAGCTGGGACAGGGGATCGGGCTACACCTTC. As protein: CASSWDRGSGYTF.

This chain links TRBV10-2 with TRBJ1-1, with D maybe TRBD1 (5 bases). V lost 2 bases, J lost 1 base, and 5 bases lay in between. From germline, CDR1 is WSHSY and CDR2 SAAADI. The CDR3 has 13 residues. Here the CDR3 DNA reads TGCGCCAGCAGTGAGACAGGGAACACTGAAGCTTTCTTT. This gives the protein CASSETGNTEAFF.

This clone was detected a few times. The CDR3 reads CASSLEGVGNTEAFF. DNA of the CDR3: TGTGCCAGCAGCTTAGAAGGGGTTGGGAACACTGAAGCTTTCTTT. V is TRBV7-9 and J is TRBJ1-1; TRBD1 might be the D (5 bases). The CDR3 length is 15 residues. V was pared by 1 base and J by 1 base, with 10 bases between. Germline CDR1 reads SEHNR; CDR2 reads FQNEAQ (reference sequence).

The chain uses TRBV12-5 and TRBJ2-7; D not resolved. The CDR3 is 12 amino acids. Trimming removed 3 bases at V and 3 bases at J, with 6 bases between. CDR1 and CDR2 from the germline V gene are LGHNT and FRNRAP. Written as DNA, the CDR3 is TGTGCTAGTGGTTTTAGCAACTACGAGCAGTACTTC. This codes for CASGFSNYEQYF.

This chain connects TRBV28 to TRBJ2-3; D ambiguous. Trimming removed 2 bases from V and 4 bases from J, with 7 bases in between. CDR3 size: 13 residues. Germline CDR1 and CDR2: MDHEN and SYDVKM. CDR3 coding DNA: TGTGCCAGCAGTTTAACGACTCCAGATACGCAGTATTTT. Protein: CASSLTTPDTQYF.

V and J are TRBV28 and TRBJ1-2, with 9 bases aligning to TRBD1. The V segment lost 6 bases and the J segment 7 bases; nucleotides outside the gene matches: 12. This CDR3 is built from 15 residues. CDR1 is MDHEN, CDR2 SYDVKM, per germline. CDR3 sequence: CASRSSGTGKSGYTF. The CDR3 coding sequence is TGTGCCAGCAGATCCTCCGGGACAGGGAAGAGTGGCTACACCTTC.

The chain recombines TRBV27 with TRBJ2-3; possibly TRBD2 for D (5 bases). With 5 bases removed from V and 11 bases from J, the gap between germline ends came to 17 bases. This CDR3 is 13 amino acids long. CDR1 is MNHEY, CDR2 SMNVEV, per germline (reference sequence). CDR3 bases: TGTGCCAGCAGTCCCCGACTGGGAGAGAGGCAGTATTTT. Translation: CASSPRLGERQYF.

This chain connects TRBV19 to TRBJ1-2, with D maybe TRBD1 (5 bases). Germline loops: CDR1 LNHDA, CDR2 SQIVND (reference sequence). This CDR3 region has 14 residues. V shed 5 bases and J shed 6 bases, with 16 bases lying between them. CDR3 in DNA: TGTGCCAGTAGTCTCCCCCGGGGGGGACATGGCTACACCTTC. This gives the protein CASSLPRGGHGYTF.

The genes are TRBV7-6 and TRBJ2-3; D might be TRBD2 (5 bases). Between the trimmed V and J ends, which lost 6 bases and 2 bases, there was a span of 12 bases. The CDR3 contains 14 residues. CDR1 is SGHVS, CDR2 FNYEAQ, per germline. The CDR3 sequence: CASSHGEITDTQYF. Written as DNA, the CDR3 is TGTGCCAGCAGTCACGGGGAAATCACAGATACGCAGTATTTT.

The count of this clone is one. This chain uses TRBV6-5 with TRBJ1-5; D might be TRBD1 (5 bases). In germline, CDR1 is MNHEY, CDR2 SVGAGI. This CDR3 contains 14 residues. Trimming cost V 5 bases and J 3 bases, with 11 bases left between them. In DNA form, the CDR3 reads TGTGCCAGCAGTCGCGGGGGAGTCAATCAGCCCCAGCATTTT. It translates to CASSRGGVNQPQHF.

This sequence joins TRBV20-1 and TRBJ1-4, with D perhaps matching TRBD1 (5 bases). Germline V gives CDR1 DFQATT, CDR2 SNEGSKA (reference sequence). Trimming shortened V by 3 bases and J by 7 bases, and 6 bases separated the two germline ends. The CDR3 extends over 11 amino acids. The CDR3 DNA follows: TGCAGTGCTAGCGGGGGTGAAAAACTGTTTTTT. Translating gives CSASGGEKLFF.

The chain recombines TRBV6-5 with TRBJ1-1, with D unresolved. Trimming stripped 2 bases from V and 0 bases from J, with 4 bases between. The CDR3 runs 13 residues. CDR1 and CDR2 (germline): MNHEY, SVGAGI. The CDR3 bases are TGTGCCAGCAGTTACCTTTTGAACACTGAAGCTTTCTTT. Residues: CASSYLLNTEAFF.

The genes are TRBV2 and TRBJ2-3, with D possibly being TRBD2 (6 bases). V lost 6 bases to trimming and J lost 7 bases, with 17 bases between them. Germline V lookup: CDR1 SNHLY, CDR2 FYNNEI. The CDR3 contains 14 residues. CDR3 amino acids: CASRSVAVLYTQYF. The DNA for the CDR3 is TGTGCCAGCAGGAGCGTAGCGGTCCTGTATACGCAGTATTTT.

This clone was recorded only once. The CDR3 DNA sequence: TGCGCCAGCAGCGTAATAGGGGGCGCGGACTATGGCTACACCTTC. It yields the protein CASSVIGGADYGYTF. The chain couples TRBV5-1 to TRBJ1-2; 7 positions match TRBD1. Unmatched junction bases numbered 9, after V lost 4 bases and J lost 3 bases. Germline CDR1 and CDR2: SGHRS and YFSETQ. CDR3 size: 15 residues.

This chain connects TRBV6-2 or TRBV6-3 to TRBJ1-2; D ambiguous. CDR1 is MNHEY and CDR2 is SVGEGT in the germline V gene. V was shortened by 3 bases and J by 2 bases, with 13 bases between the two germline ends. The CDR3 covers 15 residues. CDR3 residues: CASSYLSGWNYGYTF. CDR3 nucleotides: TGTGCCAGCAGTTATCTCAGCGGGTGGAACTATGGCTACACCTTC.